The clone carrying this TCR beta chain was seen repeatedly, ten times or more. The antigen is undetermined. The CDR3 sequence is 15 residues long. V lost 5 bases, J lost 4 bases, and 1 base stayed unmatched. These data come from a study of identical twins. Notes on the study in general: There was an excess of low generation probability in the out-of-frame alpha sequences that twins shared.

Healthy Caucasians made up all donors. One entry per CDR3 protein results from TCRdb running MiXCR on the 5' RACE reads. Found here are more than 200,000 distinct CDR3 sequences, roughly a tenth of them singletons; the top ten hold about 5.2%. V gene TRBV12-3 or TRBV12-4 combines with J gene TRBJ2-1, with 14 bases aligning to TRBD2. Material: memory (CD45RO+) T cells sorted from blood. This clonotype was obtained from a woman younger than 30 in good health. The CDR3 nucleotides are TGTGCCAGCAGTCGGACTAGCGGGGGGTACAATGAGCAGTTCTTC. It yields the protein CASSRTSGGYNEQFF.